These T cell receptor beta chains were read from a single sample in a study of cytomegalovirus exposure and HLA in healthy donors. Clones were read by immunoSEQ multiplex PCR, and TCRdb kept only the in-frame ones, dropping some. The table records 250,000 to 300,000 clones, over 90% of them present only once. The sample taken for sequencing was PBMCs. These receptors all stem from a girl aged 2 to 9 in good health and CMV-seronegative. Both conserved end residues are part of each CDR3. Each record gives: clone size, V gene, D gene, J gene, CDR3 protein, CDR3 DNA. D genes are given only for firm matches. Not all rows give a size; the values are once, few, many and, for expanded clones, a class.

clone size: NA
V gene: TRBV30
D gene: NA
J gene: TRBJ1-5
CDR3 protein: CAWSVFSQPQHF
CDR3 DNA: TGTGCCTGGAGTGTCTTTAGTCAGCCCCAGCATTTT

clone size: NA
V gene: TRBV5-1
D gene: TRBD1
J gene: TRBJ1-2
CDR3 protein: CASRAGTAYGYTF
CDR3 DNA: TGCGCCAGCAGGGCCGGGACAGCTTATGGCTACACCTTC

clone size: NA
V gene: TRBV6-5
D gene: TRBD2
J gene: TRBJ2-1
CDR3 protein: CASRSTGGSYNEQFF
CDR3 DNA: TGTGCCAGCAGATCCACGGGGGGCTCCTACAATGAGCAGTTCTTC

clone size: NA
V gene: TRBV19
D gene: TRBD1
J gene: TRBJ1-2
CDR3 protein: CASSRTGPNGYTF
CDR3 DNA: TGTGCCAGTAGTCGGACAGGGCCCAATGGCTACACCTTC

clone size: once
V gene: TRBV27
D gene: TRBD1
J gene: TRBJ2-7
CDR3 protein: CASSTIQGTYEQYF
CDR3 DNA: TGTGCCAGCAGTACTATACAGGGGACCTACGAGCAGTACTTC

clone size: NA
V gene: TRBV6-5
D gene: NA
J gene: TRBJ2-1
CDR3 protein: CASSSLTYNEQFF
CDR3 DNA: TGTGCCAGCAGTTCCTTAACTTACAATGAGCAGTTCTTC

clone size: NA
V gene: TRBV11-2
D gene: NA
J gene: TRBJ1-2
CDR3 protein: CASSLDLVSQANYGYTF
CDR3 DNA: TGTGCCAGCAGCTTAGATTTGGTTTCCCAGGCTAACTATGGCTACACCTTC

clone size: NA
V gene: TRBV7-9
D gene: NA
J gene: TRBJ1-1
CDR3 protein: CASSRQVLESEAFF
CDR3 DNA: TGTGCCAGCAGCCGACAGGTCCTGGAGTCTGAAGCTTTCTTT

clone size: NA
V gene: TRBV5-1
D gene: TRBD2
J gene: TRBJ2-5
CDR3 protein: CASSLALAGGPQYF
CDR3 DNA: TGCGCCAGCAGCTTGGCACTAGCGGGAGGTCCCCAGTACTTC

clone size: once
V gene: TRBV27
D gene: TRBD1
J gene: TRBJ1-5
CDR3 protein: CASSPARDRGYNQPQHF
CDR3 DNA: TGTGCCAGCAGTCCGGCTAGGGACAGGGGGTATAATCAGCCCCAGCATTTT

clone size: NA
V gene: TRBV5-6
D gene: NA
J gene: TRBJ1-5
CDR3 protein: CASSLGRGLQNQPQHF
CDR3 DNA: TGTGCCAGCAGCTTGGGCCGCGGGCTTCAAAATCAGCCCCAGCATTTT

clone size: once
V gene: TRBV2
D gene: NA
J gene: TRBJ2-7
CDR3 protein: CASSDFGPSEALSYEQYF
CDR3 DNA: TGTGCCAGCAGTGATTTCGGGCCTAGCGAAGCTCTGTCCTACGAGCAGTACTTC

clone size: NA
V gene: TRBV10-2
D gene: TRBD2
J gene: TRBJ2-5
CDR3 protein: CASSGTSGVAGETQYF
CDR3 DNA: TGCGCCAGCTCCGGGACTAGCGGCGTGGCGGGGGAGACCCAGTACTTC

clone size: NA
V gene: TRBV10-3
D gene: NA
J gene: TRBJ2-5
CDR3 protein: CAISEQGETQYF
CDR3 DNA: TGTGCCATCAGTGAACAGGGAGAGACCCAGTACTTC

clone size: NA
V gene: TRBV18
D gene: NA
J gene: TRBJ2-2
CDR3 protein: CASSPLMRDGELFF
CDR3 DNA: TGTGCCAGCTCACCACTCATGAGAGACGGGGAGCTGTTTTTT

clone size: NA
V gene: TRBV5-1
D gene: TRBD2
J gene: TRBJ2-7
CDR3 protein: CASSLVGGTTYEQYF
CDR3 DNA: TGCGCCAGCAGCTTGGTGGGGGGGACTACCTACGAGCAGTACTTC

clone size: NA
V gene: TRBV6-5
D gene: TRBD2
J gene: TRBJ2-3
CDR3 protein: CASTIRGGDTDTQYF
CDR3 DNA: TGTGCCAGCACGATCCGCGGGGGGGACACAGATACGCAGTATTTT

clone size: NA
V gene: TRBV6-5
D gene: NA
J gene: TRBJ1-6
CDR3 protein: CASSYSTNNSPLHF
CDR3 DNA: TGTGCCAGCAGTTACTCGACAAATAATTCACCCCTCCACTTT

clone size: NA
V gene: TRBV19
D gene: NA
J gene: TRBJ1-1
CDR3 protein: CASRVGGANTEAFF
CDR3 DNA: TGTGCCAGTAGGGTCGGTGGTGCTAACACTGAAGCTTTCTTT

clone size: NA
V gene: TRBV14
D gene: TRBD1
J gene: TRBJ1-5
CDR3 protein: CASKRNRGLVQPQHF
CDR3 DNA: TGTGCCAGCAAAAGGAACAGGGGGCTTGTTCAGCCCCAGCATTTT

clone size: NA
V gene: TRBV2
D gene: NA
J gene: TRBJ1-2
CDR3 protein: CASTRDSPGYTF
CDR3 DNA: TGTGCCAGCACCAGGGATTCCCCTGGCTACACCTTC

clone size: once
V gene: TRBV14
D gene: TRBD2
J gene: TRBJ2-7
CDR3 protein: CASTGGTSASYEQYF
CDR3 DNA: TGTGCCAGCACGGGGGGGACTAGCGCCTCCTACGAGCAGTACTTC

clone size: NA
V gene: TRBV11-2
D gene: NA
J gene: TRBJ2-3
CDR3 protein: CASSLVVSDTQYF
CDR3 DNA: TGTGCCAGCAGCTTAGTAGTGTCAGATACGCAGTATTTT

clone size: NA
V gene: TRBV7-9
D gene: NA
J gene: TRBJ2-4
CDR3 protein: CASSLIRAGRSAKNIQYF
CDR3 DNA: TGTGCCAGCAGCTTAATCAGGGCAGGTCGTTCGGCCAAAAACATTCAGTACTTC

clone size: NA
V gene: TRBV7-9
D gene: TRBD1
J gene: TRBJ1-1
CDR3 protein: CSSSSTTGVNTEAFF
CDR3 DNA: TGTTCCAGCAGCTCTACGACAGGGGTTAACACTGAAGCTTTCTTT

clone size: once
V gene: TRBV5-6
D gene: TRBD1
J gene: TRBJ2-7
CDR3 protein: CASSLGQGPYEQYF
CDR3 DNA: TGTGCCAGCAGCTTGGGACAGGGGCCATACGAGCAGTACTTC

clone size: NA
V gene: TRBV9
D gene: TRBD1
J gene: TRBJ2-4
CDR3 protein: CASSADRGWGIQYF
CDR3 DNA: TGTGCCAGCAGCGCCGACAGGGGTTGGGGCATTCAGTACTTC

clone size: NA
V gene: TRBV13
D gene: NA
J gene: TRBJ2-3
CDR3 protein: CASSPGGGADTQYF
CDR3 DNA: TGTGCCAGCAGCCCCGGGGGAGGTGCAGATACGCAGTATTTT

clone size: NA
V gene: TRBV15
D gene: TRBD2
J gene: TRBJ2-1
CDR3 protein: CATSKRASGYEQFF
CDR3 DNA: TGTGCCACCAGCAAAAGAGCTAGCGGCTATGAGCAGTTCTTC

clone size: NA
V gene: TRBV19
D gene: TRBD1
J gene: TRBJ1-5
CDR3 protein: CASSIVGTGGVQPQHF
CDR3 DNA: TGTGCCAGTAGTATTGTAGGGACAGGGGGCGTTCAGCCCCAGCATTTT

clone size: NA
V gene: TRBV30
D gene: NA
J gene: TRBJ1-1
CDR3 protein: CAWTPRTNTEAFF
CDR3 DNA: TGTGCCTGGACCCCCCGGACTAACACTGAAGCTTTCTTT

clone size: NA
V gene: TRBV29-1
D gene: TRBD1
J gene: TRBJ1-2
CDR3 protein: CSVSTGEGGYTF
CDR3 DNA: TGCAGCGTCTCCACAGGGGAAGGTGGCTACACCTTC

clone size: NA
V gene: TRBV30
D gene: NA
J gene: TRBJ2-1
CDR3 protein: CAWSVARPGVQFF
CDR3 DNA: TGTGCCTGGAGTGTTGCCAGGCCGGGGGTTCAGTTCTTC

clone size: once
V gene: TRBV18
D gene: NA
J gene: TRBJ2-7
CDR3 protein: CASSPRVWAEQYF
CDR3 DNA: TGTGCCAGCTCACCACGGGTGTGGGCCGAGCAGTACTTC

clone size: NA
V gene: TRBV6-5
D gene: NA
J gene: TRBJ2-5
CDR3 protein: CASSLRRGRETQYF
CDR3 DNA: TGTGCCAGCAGTCTTAGGAGGGGCCGGGAGACCCAGTACTTC

clone size: NA
V gene: TRBV5-1
D gene: TRBD1
J gene: TRBJ1-4
CDR3 protein: CASSLRQGNEKLFF
CDR3 DNA: TGCGCCAGCAGCCTGCGACAGGGGAATGAAAAACTGTTTTTT

clone size: NA
V gene: TRBV6-1
D gene: TRBD1
J gene: TRBJ2-2
CDR3 protein: CASSERQGLLGELFF
CDR3 DNA: TGTGCCAGCAGTGAAAGACAGGGATTGCTTGGGGAGCTGTTTTTT

clone size: NA
V gene: TRBV9
D gene: TRBD1
J gene: TRBJ1-2
CDR3 protein: CASSASSGGASYGYTF
CDR3 DNA: TGTGCCAGCAGCGCATCTTCAGGGGGCGCCAGCTATGGCTACACCTTC

clone size: NA
V gene: TRBV6-1
D gene: TRBD2
J gene: TRBJ2-7
CDR3 protein: CASLGLAGYYEQYF
CDR3 DNA: TGTGCCAGCCTTGGACTAGCGGGATACTACGAGCAGTACTTC

clone size: NA
V gene: TRBV7-9
D gene: NA
J gene: TRBJ1-2
CDR3 protein: CASSQPDRPYGYTF
CDR3 DNA: TGTGCCAGCAGCCAACCGGACAGACCCTATGGCTACACCTTC

clone size: NA
V gene: TRBV13
D gene: TRBD1
J gene: TRBJ1-2
CDR3 protein: CASSGQGAVGYTF
CDR3 DNA: TGTGCCAGCAGCGGACAGGGCGCGGTTGGCTACACCTTC

clone size: NA
V gene: TRBV18
D gene: NA
J gene: TRBJ2-7
CDR3 protein: CASSPNGLSYEQYF
CDR3 DNA: TGTGCCAGCTCACCCAACGGACTGAGCTACGAGCAGTACTTC

clone size: NA
V gene: TRBV7-6
D gene: TRBD1
J gene: TRBJ1-4
CDR3 protein: CASSLGAGGGFNEKLFF
CDR3 DNA: TGTGCCAGCAGCTTAGGGGCAGGGGGCGGGTTTAATGAAAAACTGTTTTTT

clone size: NA
V gene: TRBV27
D gene: TRBD1
J gene: TRBJ1-1
CDR3 protein: CASSINRGAEAFF
CDR3 DNA: TGTGCCAGCAGTATCAACAGGGGCGCTGAAGCTTTCTTT

clone size: few
V gene: TRBV19
D gene: NA
J gene: TRBJ1-3
CDR3 protein: CAASRVLGGNTIYF
CDR3 DNA: TGTGCCGCCTCCAGGGTACTGGGAGGAAACACCATATATTTT

clone size: NA
V gene: TRBV7-6
D gene: TRBD2
J gene: TRBJ2-1
CDR3 protein: CASSPRDWLAGGGNEQFF
CDR3 DNA: TGTGCCAGCAGCCCACGGGATTGGCTAGCGGGAGGAGGTAATGAGCAGTTCTTC

clone size: few
V gene: TRBV10-1
D gene: TRBD1
J gene: TRBJ2-7
CDR3 protein: CASSLPGQGSTEQYF
CDR3 DNA: TGCGCCAGCAGCCTACCGGGACAGGGGTCCACCGAGCAGTACTTC

clone size: NA
V gene: TRBV19
D gene: TRBD1
J gene: TRBJ2-7
CDR3 protein: CASTDDRAREQYF
CDR3 DNA: TGTGCCAGTACCGACGACAGGGCCCGGGAGCAGTACTTC

clone size: NA
V gene: TRBV11-2
D gene: TRBD1
J gene: TRBJ1-4
CDR3 protein: CASSWAGGPSNEKLFF
CDR3 DNA: TGTGCCAGCAGCTGGGCAGGGGGCCCCAGTAATGAAAAACTGTTTTTT

clone size: NA
V gene: TRBV18
D gene: NA
J gene: TRBJ1-2
CDR3 protein: CASSSGSHGYTF
CDR3 DNA: TGTGCCAGCTCATCAGGGTCGCATGGCTACACCTTC

clone size: NA
V gene: TRBV9
D gene: NA
J gene: TRBJ1-1
CDR3 protein: CASSADTLNTEAFF
CDR3 DNA: TGTGCCAGCAGCGCGGACACCTTGAACACTGAAGCTTTCTTT

clone size: NA
V gene: TRBV10-1
D gene: TRBD2
J gene: TRBJ2-3
CDR3 protein: CASSDFSGKGEDTQYF
CDR3 DNA: TGCGCCAGCAGTGATTTTAGCGGGAAGGGGGAAGATACGCAGTATTTT